Below are 5 T cell receptor beta chains sequenced from a single sample in a study of blood T cell repertoires in COVID-19. TCRdb keeps only in-frame clones here, not all; method: immunoSEQ multiplex PCR. The sample consists of a few hundred thousand clones, approximately 86% of them appearing once. Sequenced: peripheral blood. Receptors were obtained from a woman between 55 and 75 years old with COVID-19, enrolled during active disease.

DNA for the CDR3: TGTGCTAGTGGCGGACTAGTGGGGAACACCGGGGAGCTGTTTTTT. It yields the protein CASGGLVGNTGELFF. The rearrangement uses TRBV12-5 and TRBJ2-2; TRBD2 matches 7 bases. Germline V CDR1 and CDR2: LGHNT, FRNRAP. The V segment lost 6 bases and the J segment 1 base; nucleotides outside the gene matches: 5. This CDR3 is 15 amino acids long.

J is TRBJ1-2 and V is TRBV7-9, with 9 bases aligning to TRBD1. The CDR3 totals 16 residues. Trimming cost V 5 bases and J 7 bases; bases outside gene matches: 14. The germline gives CDR1 SEHNR, CDR2 FQNEAQ (reference sequence). The CDR3 coding sequence is TGTGCCAGCAGCCAAACCATGGACAGGGGACGGGGTGGCTACACCTTC. Its protein is CASSQTMDRGRGGYTF.

This chain joins TRBV7-3 and TRBJ2-3; D may be TRBD2 (5 bases). V was cut by 6 bases and J by 6 bases, with 10 bases left in between. The germline gives CDR1 SGHTA, CDR2 FQGTGA. The CDR3 has 12 residues. CDR3 bases: TGTGCCAGCAGTCGGGGAGCCGATACGCAGTATTTT. Translated, it gives CASSRGADTQYF.

The V call is TRBV12-2, the J call TRBJ2-7; the table's D call TRBD2 went unverified against the DNA. TRBV12-2 is marked as a pseudogene. The CDR3 spans 16 residues. In nucleotides, the CDR3 is TGTGCAAGTCGCTTAGAAGACGGGGGGACGTCCTACGAGCAGTACTTC. Translation gives CASRLEDGGTSYEQYF.

The V call is TRBV25-1, the J call TRBJ2-2; 9 positions match TRBD1. Germline CDR1 is MGHDK and CDR2 is SYGVNS. Trimming cost V 3 bases and J 5 bases; bases outside gene matches: 7. This CDR3 region has 16 residues. The DNA of the CDR3 is TGTGCCAGCAGTGATGTGACAGGGGGGTGGACCGGGGAGCTGTTTTTT. Its protein product is CASSDVTGGWTGELFF.